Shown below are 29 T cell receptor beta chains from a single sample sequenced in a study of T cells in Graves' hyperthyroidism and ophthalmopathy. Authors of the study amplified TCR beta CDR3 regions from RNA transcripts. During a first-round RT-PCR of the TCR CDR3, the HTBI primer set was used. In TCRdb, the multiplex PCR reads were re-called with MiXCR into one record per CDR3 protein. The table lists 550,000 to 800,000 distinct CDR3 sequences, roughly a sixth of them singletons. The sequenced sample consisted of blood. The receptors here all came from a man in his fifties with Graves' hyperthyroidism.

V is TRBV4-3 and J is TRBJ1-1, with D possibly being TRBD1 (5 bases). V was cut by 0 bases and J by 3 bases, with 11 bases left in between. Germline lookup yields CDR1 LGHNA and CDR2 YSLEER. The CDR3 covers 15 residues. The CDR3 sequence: CASSQDGGGDTEAFF. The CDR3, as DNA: TGCGCCAGCAGCCAAGATGGGGGGGGGGACACTGAAGCTTTCTTT.

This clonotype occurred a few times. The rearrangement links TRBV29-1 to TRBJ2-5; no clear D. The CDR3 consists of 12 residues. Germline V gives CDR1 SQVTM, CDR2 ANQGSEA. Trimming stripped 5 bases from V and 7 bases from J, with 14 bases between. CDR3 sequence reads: CSVPEGLWTQYF. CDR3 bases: TGCAGCGTTCCCGAAGGGCTGTGGACCCAGTACTTC.

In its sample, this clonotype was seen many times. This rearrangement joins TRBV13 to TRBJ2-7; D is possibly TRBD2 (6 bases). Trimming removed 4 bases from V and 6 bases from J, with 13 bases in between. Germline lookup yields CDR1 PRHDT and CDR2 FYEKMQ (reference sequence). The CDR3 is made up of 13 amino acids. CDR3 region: CASSSGLGGEQYF. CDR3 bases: TGTGCCAGCAGCTCCGGACTGGGGGGCGAGCAGTACTTC.

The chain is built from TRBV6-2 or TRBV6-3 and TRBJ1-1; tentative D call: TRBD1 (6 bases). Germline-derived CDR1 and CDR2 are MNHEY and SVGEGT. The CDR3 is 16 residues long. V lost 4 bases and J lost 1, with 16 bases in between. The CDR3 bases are TGTGCCAGCAGTTCGACGCCGGACAGCAAGAACACTGAAGCTTTCTTT. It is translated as CASSSTPDSKNTEAFF.

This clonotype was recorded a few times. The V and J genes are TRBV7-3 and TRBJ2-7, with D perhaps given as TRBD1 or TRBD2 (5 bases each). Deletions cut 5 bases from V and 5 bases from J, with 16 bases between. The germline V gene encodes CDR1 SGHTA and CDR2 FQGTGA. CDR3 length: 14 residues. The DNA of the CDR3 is TGTGCCAGCAGCCAGGGACCCACCCCTGACGAGCAGTACTTC. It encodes CASSQGPTPDEQYF.

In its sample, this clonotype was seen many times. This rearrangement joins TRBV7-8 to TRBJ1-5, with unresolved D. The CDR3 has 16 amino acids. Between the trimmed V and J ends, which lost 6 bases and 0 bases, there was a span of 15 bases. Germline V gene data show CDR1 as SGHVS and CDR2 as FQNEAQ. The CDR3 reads CASSRTRTNSNQPQHF. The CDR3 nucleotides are TGTGCCAGCAGTCGGACCAGAACTAATAGCAATCAGCCCCAGCATTTT.

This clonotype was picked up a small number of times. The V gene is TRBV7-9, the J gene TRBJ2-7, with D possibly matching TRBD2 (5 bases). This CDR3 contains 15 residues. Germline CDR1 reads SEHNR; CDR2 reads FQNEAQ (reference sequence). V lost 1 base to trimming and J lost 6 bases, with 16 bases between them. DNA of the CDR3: TGTGCCAGCAGCTTAGGGAGCGGCCATCACAGCGAGCAGTACTTC. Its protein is CASSLGSGHHSEQYF. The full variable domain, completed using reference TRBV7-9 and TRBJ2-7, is DTGVSQNPRHKITKRGQNVTFRCDPISEHNRLYWYRQTLGQGPEFLTYFQNEAQLEKSRLLSDRFSAERPKGSFSTLEIQRTEQGDSAMYLCASSLGSGHHSEQYFGPGTRLTVT.

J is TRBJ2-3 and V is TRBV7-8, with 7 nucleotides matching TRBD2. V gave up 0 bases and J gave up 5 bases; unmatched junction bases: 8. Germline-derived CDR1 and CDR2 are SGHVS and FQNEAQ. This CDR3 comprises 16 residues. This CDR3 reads CASSLAWGGVGDTQYF. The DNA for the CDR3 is TGTGCCAGCAGCTTAGCGTGGGGGGGGGTGGGAGATACGCAGTATTTT.

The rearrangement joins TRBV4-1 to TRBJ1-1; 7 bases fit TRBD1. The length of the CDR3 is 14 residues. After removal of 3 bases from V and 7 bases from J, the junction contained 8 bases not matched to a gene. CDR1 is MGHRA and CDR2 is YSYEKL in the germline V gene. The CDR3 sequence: CASSHLTGEVEAFF. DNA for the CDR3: TGCGCCAGCAGCCACCTAACAGGGGAGGTTGAAGCTTTCTTT.

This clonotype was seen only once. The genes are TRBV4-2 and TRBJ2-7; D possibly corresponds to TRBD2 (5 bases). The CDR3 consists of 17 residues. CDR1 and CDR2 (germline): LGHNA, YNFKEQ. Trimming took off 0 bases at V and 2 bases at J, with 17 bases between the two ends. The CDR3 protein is CASSQEGGGLRTYEQYF. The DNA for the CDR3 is TGTGCCAGCAGCCAAGAAGGCGGAGGCCTGAGGACCTACGAGCAGTACTTC.

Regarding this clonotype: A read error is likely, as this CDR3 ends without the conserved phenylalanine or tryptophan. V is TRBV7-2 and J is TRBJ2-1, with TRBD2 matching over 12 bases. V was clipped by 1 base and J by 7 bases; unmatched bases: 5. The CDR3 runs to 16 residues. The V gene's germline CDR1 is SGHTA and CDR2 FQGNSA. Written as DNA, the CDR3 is TGTGCCAGCAGCTTAGGGAGGACTAGCGGGAAGAATGAGCAGTTCTGC. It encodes CASSLGRTSGKNEQFC.

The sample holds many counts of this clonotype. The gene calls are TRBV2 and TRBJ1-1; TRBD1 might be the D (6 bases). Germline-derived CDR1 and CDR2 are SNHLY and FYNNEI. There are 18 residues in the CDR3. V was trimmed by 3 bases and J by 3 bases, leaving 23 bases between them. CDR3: CASSEGGGRGRRDTEAFF. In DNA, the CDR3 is TGTGCCAGCAGTGAGGGGGGTGGCAGGGGAAGGAGGGACACTGAAGCTTTCTTT.

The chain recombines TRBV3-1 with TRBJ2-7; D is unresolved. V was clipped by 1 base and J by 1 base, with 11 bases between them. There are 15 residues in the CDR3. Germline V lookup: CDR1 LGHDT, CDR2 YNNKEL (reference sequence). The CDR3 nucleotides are TGTGCCAGCAGCCAAGGACCCCGGTATTCCTACGAGCAGTACTTC. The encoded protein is CASSQGPRYSYEQYF.

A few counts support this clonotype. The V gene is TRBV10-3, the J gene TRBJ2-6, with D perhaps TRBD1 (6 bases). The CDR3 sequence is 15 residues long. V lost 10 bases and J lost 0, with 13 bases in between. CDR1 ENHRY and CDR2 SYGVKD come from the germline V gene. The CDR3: CATLDSPSGANVLTF. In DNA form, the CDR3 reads TGTGCCACCCTGGACAGCCCCTCTGGGGCCAACGTCCTGACTTTC.

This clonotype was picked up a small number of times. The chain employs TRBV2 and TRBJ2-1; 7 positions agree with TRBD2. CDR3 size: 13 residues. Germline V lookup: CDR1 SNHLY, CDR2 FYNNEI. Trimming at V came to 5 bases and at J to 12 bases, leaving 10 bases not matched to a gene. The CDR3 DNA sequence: TGTGCCAGCAGTTTTCAACTTACGGGGGGGCAGTTCTTC. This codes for CASSFQLTGGQFF.

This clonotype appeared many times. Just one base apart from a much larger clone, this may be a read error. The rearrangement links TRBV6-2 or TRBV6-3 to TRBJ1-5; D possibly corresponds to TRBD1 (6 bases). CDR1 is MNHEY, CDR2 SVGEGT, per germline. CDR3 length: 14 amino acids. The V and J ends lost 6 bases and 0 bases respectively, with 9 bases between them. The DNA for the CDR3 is TGTGCCAGCAGCGGACAGATTAGCAATCAGCCCCAGCATTTT. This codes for CASSGQISNQPQHF.

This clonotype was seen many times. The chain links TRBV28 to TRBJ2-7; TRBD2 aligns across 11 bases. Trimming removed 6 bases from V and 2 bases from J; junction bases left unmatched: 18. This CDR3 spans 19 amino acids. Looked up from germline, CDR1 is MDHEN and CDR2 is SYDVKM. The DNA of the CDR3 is TGTGCCAGCAGCCCAATTAAACTAGCGGGAGCGGGAAGGGCCTACGAGCAGTACTTC. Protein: CASSPIKLAGAGRAYEQYF.

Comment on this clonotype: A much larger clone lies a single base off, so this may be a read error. CDR3 in DNA: TGTGCCTCACGCCAGCGAGCGAACACCGGGGAGCTGTTTTTT. It translates to CASRQRANTGELFF. The chain has TRBV7-2 and TRBJ2-2; D ambiguous. Trimming took 11 bases from V and 0 from J, leaving 13 bases between them. Per the germline V gene, CDR1 is SGHTA and CDR2 is FQGNSA. The CDR3 is 14 amino acids.

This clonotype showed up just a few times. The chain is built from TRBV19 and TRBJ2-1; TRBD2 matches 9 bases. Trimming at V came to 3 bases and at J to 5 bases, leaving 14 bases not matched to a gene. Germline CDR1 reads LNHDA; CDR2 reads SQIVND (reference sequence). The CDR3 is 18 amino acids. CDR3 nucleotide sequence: TGTGCCAGTAGTATTGATTTGGGACTAGCCTTAGTCAACAATGAGCAGTTCTTC. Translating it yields CASSIDLGLALVNNEQFF.

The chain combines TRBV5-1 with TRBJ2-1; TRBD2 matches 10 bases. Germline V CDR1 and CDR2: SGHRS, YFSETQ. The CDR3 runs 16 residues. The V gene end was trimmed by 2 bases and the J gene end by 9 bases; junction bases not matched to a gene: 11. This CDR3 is CASSFSVSGRASEQFF. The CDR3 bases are TGCGCCAGCAGCTTTTCGGTGAGCGGGAGGGCCTCTGAGCAGTTCTTC.

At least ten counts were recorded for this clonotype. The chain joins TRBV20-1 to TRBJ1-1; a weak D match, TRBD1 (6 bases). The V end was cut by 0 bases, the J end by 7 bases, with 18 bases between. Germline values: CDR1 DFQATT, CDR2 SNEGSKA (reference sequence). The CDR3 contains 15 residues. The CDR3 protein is CSARDLWGARDEAFF. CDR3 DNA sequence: TGCAGTGCTAGAGATCTTTGGGGGGCGAGGGATGAAGCTTTCTTT.

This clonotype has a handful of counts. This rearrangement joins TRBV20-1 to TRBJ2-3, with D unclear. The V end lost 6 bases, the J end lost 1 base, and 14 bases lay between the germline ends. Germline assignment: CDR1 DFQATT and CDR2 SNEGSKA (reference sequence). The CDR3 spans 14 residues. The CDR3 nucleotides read TGCAGTGCCGCCGTTAATTTCGGCACAGATACGCAGTATTTT. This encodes CSAAVNFGTDTQYF.

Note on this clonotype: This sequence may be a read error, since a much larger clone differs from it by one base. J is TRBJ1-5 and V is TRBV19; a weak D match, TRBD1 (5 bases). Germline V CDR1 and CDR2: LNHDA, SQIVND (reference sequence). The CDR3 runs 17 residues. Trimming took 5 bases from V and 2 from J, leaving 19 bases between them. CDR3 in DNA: TGTGCCAGTAGTGTACCGGGTAGAGGGGCGGGCAATCAGCCCCAGCATTTT. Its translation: CASSVPGRGAGNQPQHF.

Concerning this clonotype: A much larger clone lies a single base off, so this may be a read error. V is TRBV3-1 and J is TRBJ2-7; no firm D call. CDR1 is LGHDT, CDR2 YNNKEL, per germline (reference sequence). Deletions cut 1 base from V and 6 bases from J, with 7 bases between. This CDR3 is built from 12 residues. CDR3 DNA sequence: TGTGCCAGCAGCCAAGCGCCTGGCGAGCAGTACTTC. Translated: CASSQAPGEQYF.

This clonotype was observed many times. The CDR3 DNA is TGTGCCAGCAGTTCCGGACAGGGGGCTGTTTCACCCCTCCACTTT. This translates into CASSSGQGAVSPLHF. The V call is TRBV28, the J call TRBJ1-6; TRBD1 agrees at 11 bases. Trimming cost V 4 bases and J 9 bases; bases outside gene matches: 5. In germline, CDR1 is MDHEN, CDR2 SYDVKM. This CDR3 spans 15 amino acids.

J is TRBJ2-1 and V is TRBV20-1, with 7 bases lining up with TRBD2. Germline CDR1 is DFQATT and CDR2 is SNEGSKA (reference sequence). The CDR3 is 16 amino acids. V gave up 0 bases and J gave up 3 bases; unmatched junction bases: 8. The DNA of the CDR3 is TGCAGTGCTAGAGATAAGGGGAGGGGATTCTACAATGAGCAGTTCTTC. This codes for CSARDKGRGFYNEQFF.

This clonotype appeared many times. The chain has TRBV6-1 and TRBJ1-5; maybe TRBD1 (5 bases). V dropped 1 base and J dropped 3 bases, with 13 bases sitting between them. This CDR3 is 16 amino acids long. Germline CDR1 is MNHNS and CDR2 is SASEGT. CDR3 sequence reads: CASSEVKPGINQPQHF. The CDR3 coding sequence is TGTGCCAGCAGTGAAGTCAAGCCAGGGATCAATCAGCCCCAGCATTTT.

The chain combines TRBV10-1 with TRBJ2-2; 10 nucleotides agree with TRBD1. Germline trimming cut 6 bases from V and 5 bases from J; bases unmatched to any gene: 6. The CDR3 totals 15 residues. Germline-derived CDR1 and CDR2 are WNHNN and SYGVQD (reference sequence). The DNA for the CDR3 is TGCGCCAGCAGAGCCGGGACAGGGGCGACCGGGGAGCTGTTTTTT. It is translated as CASRAGTGATGELFF.

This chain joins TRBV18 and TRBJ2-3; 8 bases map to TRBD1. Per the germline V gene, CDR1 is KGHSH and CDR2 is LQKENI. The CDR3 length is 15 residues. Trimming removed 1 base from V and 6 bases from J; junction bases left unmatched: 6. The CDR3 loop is CASSPLDREWDTQYF. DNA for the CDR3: TGTGCCAGCTCACCACTGGACAGGGAGTGGGATACGCAGTATTTT.